The 31 T cell receptor beta chains below all came from one sample that was sequenced in a study of blood T cell repertoires in COVID-19. Method: immunoSEQ multiplex PCR; TCRdb's copy keeps in-frame clones and lacks some. The table records 350,000 to 400,000 clones, 75% to 90% of them present only once. What was sequenced was PBMCs or T cells enriched from blood (not recorded which). These receptors were obtained from a man aged 18 to 30 who had recovered from COVID-19.

This clone has a single count. V usage is TRBV19 and J usage is TRBJ1-5, with 8 bases matching TRBD1. This CDR3 has 19 residues. In germline, CDR1 is LNHDA, CDR2 SQIVND (reference sequence). Germline trimming cut 1 base from V and 2 bases from J; bases unmatched to any gene: 13. This CDR3 is CASSIVGTGRFPRNQPQHF. For the CDR3, the DNA is TGTGCCAGTAGTATAGTGGGGACAGGACGGTTCCCTCGCAATCAGCCCCAGCATTTT.

This clone was seen just once. The chain couples TRBV7-8 to TRBJ2-2, with D perhaps matching TRBD1 (6 bases). V dropped 6 bases and J dropped 1 base, with 21 bases sitting between them. Germline V gives CDR1 SGHVS, CDR2 FQNEAQ. This CDR3 is 18 amino acids long. CDR3: CASRPTGWGPVNTGELFF. The CDR3 region has the DNA TGTGCCAGCAGACCTACGGGTTGGGGGCCGGTGAACACCGGGGAGCTGTTTTTT.

This clone was counted once. The chain couples TRBV2 to TRBJ2-1, with a possible D match to TRBD2 (8 bases). This CDR3 contains 16 residues. Trimming took 6 bases from V and 0 from J, leaving 15 bases between them. Looked up from germline, CDR1 is SNHLY and CDR2 is FYNNEI. Here the CDR3 reads CASSVAGQSSYNEQFF. The CDR3 DNA reads TGTGCCAGCAGCGTAGCGGGACAGAGCTCCTACAATGAGCAGTTCTTC. Filled out from reference TRBV2 and TRBJ2-1, the complete variable domain reads EPEVTQTPSHQVTQMGQEVILRCVPISNHLYFYWYRQILGQKVEFLVSFYNNEISEKSEIFDDQFSVERPDGSNFTLKIRSTKLEDSAMYFCASSVAGQSSYNEQFFGPGTRLTVL.

The chain links TRBV6-5 to TRBJ2-6, with D maybe TRBD2 (6 bases). Per the germline V gene, CDR1 is MNHEY and CDR2 is SVGAGI. The CDR3 is made up of 13 amino acids. V was shortened by 8 bases and J by 2 bases, with 7 bases between the two germline ends. The CDR3 DNA sequence: TGTGCCAGCGGGACTCCTGGGGCCAACGTCCTGACTTTC. Protein product: CASGTPGANVLTF.

V and J are TRBV5-1 and TRBJ2-5; D is possibly TRBD1 (5 bases). The germline V gene has CDR1 SGHRS and CDR2 YFSETQ. This CDR3 is built from 15 residues. V lost 0 bases and J lost 4, with 13 bases in between. CDR3 in DNA: TGCGCCAGCAGCTTGGCCGGCAGGGCGATAGAGACCCAGTACTTC. As protein: CASSLAGRAIETQYF.

DNA for the CDR3: TGTGCCAGCAGCTACATCCGGGACAGACAAGAGACCCAGTACTTC. Translating gives CASSYIRDRQETQYF. The genes are TRBV7-6 and TRBJ2-5; 7 nucleotides line up with TRBD1. V dropped 4 bases and J dropped 2; count of bases not matched to a gene: 7. From germline, CDR1 is SGHVS and CDR2 FNYEAQ. The CDR3 extends over 15 amino acids.

V is TRBV5-1 and J is TRBJ2-3; 14 bases agree with TRBD2. The CDR3 loop spans 17 amino acids. V was clipped by 4 bases and J by 4 bases; unmatched bases: 8. Germline V gene sequence: CDR1 SGHRS, CDR2 YFSETQ. This chain's CDR3 is CASSRETSGGGADTQYF. The CDR3 bases are TGCGCCAGCAGCCGGGAGACTAGCGGGGGGGGCGCAGATACGCAGTATTTT.

V gene TRBV6-2 or TRBV6-3 combines with J gene TRBJ2-1; maybe TRBD1 (6 bases). This CDR3 contains 16 residues. Trimming stripped 4 bases from V and 7 bases from J, with 20 bases between. Germline V gene lookup returns CDR1 MNHEY and CDR2 SVGEGT. The CDR3 DNA sequence: TGTGCCAGCAGTTTGGCCTTGGGACAACGGAGAAATGAGCAGTTCTTC. Translated, it gives CASSLALGQRRNEQFF.

Notes on this clone: Additional DNA sequences in this sample encode the identical CDR3. The CDR3 DNA sequence: TGTGCCAGCAGCCAGTCCTATGGCTACACCTTC. Residues: CASSQSYGYTF. V is TRBV12-3 or TRBV12-4 and J is TRBJ1-2; D not certain. Deletions cut 6 bases from V and 4 bases from J, with 6 bases between. The CDR3 spans 11 residues.

The V gene is TRBV6-2 or TRBV6-3, the J gene TRBJ1-4, with D hard to call. The V and J ends lost 5 bases and 10 bases respectively, with 17 bases between them. Looked up from germline, CDR1 is MNHEY and CDR2 is SVGEGT. CDR3 length: 14 residues. CDR3 residues: CASSTSAEGGKLFF. The CDR3 bases are TGTGCCAGCAGTACCTCCGCAGAAGGCGGAAAACTGTTTTTT.

About this clone itself: Different DNA sequences within this sample yield the same CDR3. The chain uses TRBV28 and TRBJ2-7; D is perhaps TRBD2 (6 bases). Germline loops: CDR1 MDHEN, CDR2 SYDVKM. There are 12 residues in the CDR3. Deletions cut 6 bases from V and 4 bases from J, with 10 bases between. CDR3 residues: CASSLRGYEQYF. DNA for the CDR3: TGTGCCAGCAGCTTGCGGGGATACGAGCAGTACTTC.

Comment on this clone: The same CDR3 arises from other DNA sequences in this sample as well. This sequence joins TRBV28 and TRBJ1-2; 9 bases map to TRBD1. Germline CDR1 MDHEN, CDR2 SYDVKM. CDR3 length: 15 residues. With 6 bases clipped from V and 3 bases from J, the junction kept 8 bases outside the gene matches. The CDR3 here is CASSLPGQGDYGYTF. In nucleotides, the CDR3 is TGTGCCAGCAGCCTCCCGGGACAGGGCGACTATGGCTACACCTTC.

Notes on this clone: Compared with germline, one end of the junction differs, possibly owing to a read error. This chain connects TRBV5-1 to TRBJ2-7; the D gene is possibly TRBD1 (5 bases). The CDR3 contains 15 residues. Looked up from germline, CDR1 is SGHRS and CDR2 is YFSETQ. CDR3 DNA sequence: TGCGCCAGCAGCTTGGAAGGTTCGCAGGGCCGACCGTTGATCTTC. Translating it yields CASSLEGSQGRPLIF.

The J gene is TRBJ1-4, the V gene TRBV4-1, with 9 positions matching TRBD1. The germline gives CDR1 MGHRA, CDR2 YSYEKL. The CDR3 is 15 amino acids. Trimming cost V 1 base and J 7 bases; bases outside gene matches: 4. CDR3 in DNA: TGCGCCAGCAGCCAAGCCGGGACAGGGATTGAAAAACTGTTTTTT. Its protein product is CASSQAGTGIEKLFF.

V usage is TRBV21-1 and J usage is TRBJ2-3; TRBD1 is the table's D call and was not checked against the DNA. TRBV21-1 is shown as a pseudogene. This CDR3 comprises 16 residues. The CDR3 DNA sequence: TGTGCCAGCAGCAAACCGGGCGAGGGGGCCACAGATACGCAGTATTTT. Translating it yields CASSKPGEGATDTQYF.

This chain uses TRBV20-1 with TRBJ2-1; the D is unclear. The germline gives CDR1 DFQATT, CDR2 SNEGSKA (reference sequence). The CDR3 runs to 11 residues. Trimming stripped 5 bases from V and 7 bases from J, with 9 bases between. The CDR3 region has the DNA TGCAGTGCTGCCAAGAGTAATGAGCAGTTCTTC. Protein product: CSAAKSNEQFF.

This chain connects TRBV12-3 or TRBV12-4 to TRBJ1-5, with D perhaps matching TRBD1 (5 bases). This CDR3 spans 13 amino acids. The ends were cut back, 8 bases at V and 4 bases at J, with 12 bases in the middle. CDR3 nucleotides: TGTGCCAGCGCCCCGAACAGGAATCAGCCCCAGCATTTT. This sequence encodes CASAPNRNQPQHF.

The V call is TRBV28, the J call TRBJ2-7; 7 bases line up with TRBD1. CDR3 size: 15 residues. J gave up 7 bases and V 5 bases, and 14 bases lay outside the gene matches. CDR1 is MDHEN, CDR2 SYDVKM, per germline. CDR3 nucleotides: TGTGCCAGCAGTACCACCGGGGCAGGGGGTGTAGAGCAGTACTTC. Its translation: CASSTTGAGGVEQYF.

The rearrangement uses TRBV6-5 and TRBJ1-2; D possibly corresponds to TRBD1 (6 bases). There are 13 residues in the CDR3. CDR1 is MNHEY and CDR2 is SVGAGI in the germline V gene. V was cut by 5 bases and J by 4 bases, with 11 bases left in between. The CDR3 is CASSQTRGYGYTF. CDR3 nucleotide sequence: TGTGCCAGCAGTCAGACCAGGGGCTATGGCTACACCTTC.

The chain links TRBV5-4 to TRBJ1-2; TRBD1 might be the D (6 bases). This CDR3 is 16 amino acids long. Germline V gene lookup returns CDR1 SGHNT and CDR2 YYREEE (reference sequence). V shed 4 bases and J shed 0 bases, with 16 bases lying between them. The CDR3 DNA is TGTGCCAGCAGCCCCCCAGCGACAGGAACTAACTATGGCTACACCTTC. This sequence encodes CASSPPATGTNYGYTF.

This chain joins TRBV23-1 and TRBJ1-1, with 8 bases fitting TRBD1. TRBV23-1 is an ORF, with its function uncertain. There are 21 residues in the CDR3. J was trimmed by 6 bases and V by 3 bases; bases with no gene match: 27. The DNA of the CDR3 is TGCGCCAGCAGTCAGCTCCTAAGCCCGACAGGGGTAGAGGGGCAGGGGCCTGAAGCTTTCTTT. Protein: CASSQLLSPTGVEGQGPEAFF.

This clone showed up just once. The rearrangement links TRBV19 to TRBJ2-7; no reliable D call. V lost 5 bases and J 2 bases, leaving 7 bases between the germline ends. Germline lookup yields CDR1 LNHDA and CDR2 SQIVND (reference sequence). CDR3 length equals 12 residues. The CDR3 loop reads CASSENPYEQYF. CDR3 in DNA: TGTGCCAGTAGTGAGAATCCCTACGAGCAGTACTTC.

The J gene is TRBJ1-3, the V gene TRBV9, with TRBD1 matching over 7 bases. This CDR3 spans 16 amino acids. V was clipped by 0 bases and J by 1 base; unmatched bases: 4. Germline CDR1 reads SGDLS; CDR2 reads YYNGEE. CDR3 sequence: CASSVAQGESGNTIYF. The DNA for the CDR3 is TGTGCCAGCAGCGTAGCTCAGGGGGAATCTGGAAACACCATATATTTT.

This sequence joins TRBV18 and TRBJ1-1; D possibly corresponds to TRBD1 (6 bases). The CDR3 loop spans 15 amino acids. Germline V gene lookup returns CDR1 KGHSH and CDR2 LQKENI. V was shortened by 3 bases and J by 4 bases, with 15 bases between the two germline ends. Written as DNA, the CDR3 is TGTGCCAGCTCACCGCCAGGGGAGTATGTCACTGAAGCTTTCTTT. Translation: CASSPPGEYVTEAFF.

For this clone: The junction shows a germline mismatch at one end, possibly a read error. The rearrangement joins TRBV2 to TRBJ2-1, with 8 bases matching TRBD2. The CDR3 is made up of 16 amino acids. The germline V gene encodes CDR1 SNHLY and CDR2 FYNNEI. The DNA for the CDR3 is TGTGCCAGCAGAGAAGGCCTAGCGGGCTCCTACAATGAGCAGTTCTTC. It specifies CASREGLAGSYNEQFF.

This rearrangement joins TRBV12-3 or TRBV12-4 to TRBJ1-2; TRBD1 is a possible D gene (5 bases). Trimming took 6 bases from V and 3 from J, leaving 11 bases between them. CDR3 size: 13 residues. The CDR3 region is CASSSIQDYGYTF. The CDR3 bases are TGTGCCAGCAGCTCAATACAGGACTATGGCTACACCTTC.

This clone is a singleton in its sample. The genes are TRBV3-1 (or the pseudogene TRBV3-2) and TRBJ2-7; possible D gene TRBD1, 5 bases. The germline V and J ends were trimmed by 2 bases and 0 bases, with 14 bases remaining between them. Germline loops: CDR1 LGHDT, CDR2 YNNKEL (reference sequence). The CDR3 has 16 amino acids. The CDR3 coding sequence is TGTGCCAGCAGCCAATTCGACAGCCTGAGCTCCTACGAGCAGTACTTC. Protein product: CASSQFDSLSSYEQYF.

The chain couples TRBV29-1 to TRBJ1-2; 7 bases agree with TRBD1. The junction had 2 bases not matched to a gene; V was cut back by 1 base and J by 3 bases. From germline, CDR1 is SQVTM and CDR2 ANQGSEA. The CDR3 is made up of 13 amino acids. The CDR3 reads CSVEGGQDYGYTF. The CDR3, as DNA: TGCAGCGTTGAAGGAGGACAGGACTATGGCTACACCTTC.

V is TRBV5-4 and J is TRBJ2-7, with TRBD2 matching over 7 bases. After removal of 9 bases from V and 6 bases from J, the junction contained 15 bases not matched to a gene. Looked up from germline, CDR1 is SGHNT and CDR2 is YYREEE (reference sequence). CDR3 length equals 14 residues. The CDR3 DNA is TGTGCCACCCGCCTGGGTGGCGGGAGTGCCGAGCAGTACTTC. The encoded protein is CATRLGGGSAEQYF.

The V and J genes are TRBV30 and TRBJ1-5; no definite D call. The CDR3 totals 13 residues. The ends were cut back, 2 bases at V and 3 bases at J, with 8 bases in the middle. Germline loops: CDR1 GTSNPN, CDR2 SVGIG (reference sequence). The CDR3 DNA sequence: TGTGCCTGGAGTTGGAGGTACAATCAGCCCCAGCATTTT. Its translation is CAWSWRYNQPQHF.

This chain connects TRBV7-9 to TRBJ1-4; TRBD1 matches at 8 bases. This CDR3 contains 14 residues. Germline lookup yields CDR1 SEHNR and CDR2 FQNEAQ (reference sequence). V shed 6 bases and J 3 bases; nucleotides not matched to a gene: 3. Here the CDR3 DNA reads TGTGCCAGCAGGTCGGGACAGGCTAATGAAAAACTGTTTTTT. Encoded protein: CASRSGQANEKLFF.